The 29 T cell receptor beta chains below were found in one sample sequenced in a study of human T cells and chemical hapten exposure listed by TCRdb under 2021. Libraries were constructed by RACE. Instrument on record: NextSeq 500. The public reads were quality trimmed at Q25 with fastp and then assembled into clones with MiXCR by TCRdb, keeping productive beta chains. Identical CDR3 protein sequences are pooled into one entry, listed with their most common genes and DNA. Here the sample has fewer than 100,000 distinct CDR3 sequences; around a tenth occur a single time. Jointly, the top ten make up roughly 1.5% of the sample. Sample time point, as interpreted from the label and publication: patch test 2, 6 weeks after DPC sensitization. Reading the label with the study, this specimen's treatment or condition is: therapeutic diphenylcyclopropenone sensitization with weekly scalp DPC. The sequenced sample was whole blood, obtained in connection with sensitization to the hapten diphenylcyclopropenone (DPC). The receptors shown here come from a man between 18 and 29 years old with alopecia areata. Some clones in this sample may be carry-over from other donors' samples.

This clonotype was detected many times. J is TRBJ1-5 and V is TRBV19, with TRBD1 as a possible D gene (5 bases). This CDR3 is 15 amino acids long. With 2 bases removed from V and 0 bases from J, the gap between germline ends came to 8 bases. Germline lookup yields CDR1 LNHDA and CDR2 SQIVND (reference sequence). As DNA, the CDR3 is TGTGCCAGTAGTATATCAGGGTATAGCAATCAGCCCCAGCATTTT. It specifies CASSISGYSNQPQHF.

This clonotype was counted many times. CDR3 residues: CASSWTGTGGTEAFF. In DNA, the CDR3 is TGTGCCAGCAGCTGGACCGGGACAGGGGGCACTGAAGCTTTCTTT. V is TRBV7-3 and J is TRBJ1-1; 11 bases match TRBD1. This CDR3 is 15 amino acids long. Per germline, CDR1 SGHTA and CDR2 FQGTGA. V trimming: 4 bases; J trimming: 4 bases; junction bases outside the gene matches: 5.

The rearrangement links TRBV4-3 to TRBJ1-5; D gene unclear. CDR1 and CDR2 from the germline V gene are LGHNA and YSLEER. Deletions cut 0 bases from V and 1 base from J, with 4 bases between. This CDR3 region has 14 residues. CDR3 nucleotide sequence: TGCGCCAGCAGCCAAGATCCCAGCAATCAGCCCCAGCATTTT. Translated: CASSQDPSNQPQHF.

With respect to this clonotype: This may come from a read error, since a much larger clone is one base off. J is TRBJ2-1 and V is TRBV7-3; 7 bases line up with TRBD2. V lost 5 bases to trimming and J lost 6 bases; unmatched junction nucleotides: 7. The V gene's germline CDR1 is SGHTA and CDR2 FQGTGA. CDR3 size: 14 residues. CDR3 DNA sequence: TGTGCCAGCAGCCTCCATCCGGGGGGCAATGAGCAGTTCTTC. It specifies CASSLHPGGNEQFF.

This clonotype was seen many times. The rearrangement links TRBV27 to TRBJ1-5; possible D gene TRBD1, 5 bases. The germline gives CDR1 MNHEY, CDR2 SMNVEV (reference sequence). The CDR3 loop spans 16 amino acids. Trimming removed 6 bases at V and 7 bases at J, with 22 bases between. The CDR3 reads CASSRISGRDSQPQHF. The CDR3 DNA reads as TGTGCCAGCAGCCGCATTTCGGGCAGGGATAGCCAGCCCCAGCATTTT.

This clonotype has just a few counts. CDR3 sequence reads: CASTFYRGNTEAFF. The CDR3 region has the DNA TGTGCCAGTACCTTCTATCGGGGGAACACTGAAGCTTTCTTT. V gene TRBV7-8 combines with J gene TRBJ1-1; D is undetermined. V was pared by 9 bases and J by 1 base, with 15 bases between. Per germline, CDR1 SGHVS and CDR2 FQNEAQ. CDR3 size: 14 residues. Full variable domain (remainder filled in from reference TRBV7-8 and TRBJ1-1): GAGVSQSPRYKVAKRGQDVALRCDPISGHVSLFWYQQALGQGPEFLTYFQNEAQLDKSGLPSDRFFAERPEGSVSTLKIQRTQQEDSAVYLCASTFYRGNTEAFFGQGTRLTVV.

In this sample, this clonotype turned up many times. The rearrangement joins TRBV10-1 to TRBJ2-1; possible D gene TRBD2, 6 bases. This CDR3 is 15 amino acids long. Germline V gene lookup returns CDR1 WNHNN and CDR2 SYGVQD (reference sequence). The ends were cut back, 4 bases at V and 3 bases at J, with 13 bases in the middle. The CDR3 region has the DNA TGCGCCAGCAGTGTTCGCGGGGCCTACTACAATGAGCAGTTCTTC. Protein sequence: CASSVRGAYYNEQFF.

This clonotype was recorded a few times. This rearrangement joins TRBV7-3 to TRBJ2-1; either TRBD1 or TRBD2 may supply D (5 bases each). Trimming stripped 2 bases from V and 4 bases from J, with 18 bases between. The CDR3 is made up of 17 amino acids. Germline loops: CDR1 SGHTA, CDR2 FQGTGA. The CDR3 loop is CASSLFLRRDGYNEQFF. In DNA form, the CDR3 reads TGTGCCAGCAGCTTATTCCTTCGACGGGACGGGTACAATGAGCAGTTCTTC.

V usage is TRBV18 and J usage is TRBJ2-5; D unresolved. Trimming left V 2 bases short and J 4 bases short, with 14 bases between. This CDR3 is built from 15 residues. Germline V CDR1 and CDR2: KGHSH, LQKENI. CDR3 bases: TGTGCCAGCTCACCAAGTGAAGGGTCGTCAGAGACCCAGTACTTC. This gives the protein CASSPSEGSSETQYF.

The J gene is TRBJ1-2, the V gene TRBV20-1; no reliable D call. The CDR3 is made up of 13 amino acids. V was pared by 0 bases and J by 4 bases, with 9 bases between. Germline CDR1 is DFQATT and CDR2 is SNEGSKA (reference sequence). Written as DNA, the CDR3 is TGCAGTGCTAGAGATGCAGGTAGCTATGGCTACACCTTC. It codes for CSARDAGSYGYTF.

This clonotype showed up many times. The chain links TRBV3-1 to TRBJ1-4; D is possibly TRBD1 (5 bases). V was shortened by 1 base and J by 3 bases, with 9 bases between the two germline ends. Germline loops: CDR1 LGHDT, CDR2 YNNKEL (reference sequence). The CDR3 is 15 residues long. CDR3 sequence: CASSQARGSNEKLFF. In DNA, the CDR3 is TGTGCCAGCAGCCAAGCTCGGGGCTCTAATGAAAAACTGTTTTTT.

In its sample, this clonotype was seen a few times. V is TRBV11-3 and J is TRBJ2-7; no reliable D call. CDR3 length equals 13 residues. Germline V gene data show CDR1 as SGHNT and CDR2 as YENEEA. V lost 5 bases to trimming and J lost 0 bases, with 8 bases between them. In DNA, the CDR3 is TGTGCCAGCAGCCCCCGAGGCTCCTACGAGCAGTACTTC. It yields the protein CASSPRGSYEQYF.

This clonotype was detected many times. The chain carries TRBV7-2 and TRBJ2-2; possibly TRBD2 for D (6 bases). Trimming shortened V by 7 bases and J by 0 bases, and 15 bases separated the two germline ends. The CDR3 runs 16 residues. Germline CDR1 is SGHTA and CDR2 is FQGNSA. CDR3 sequence: CASTQSGGANTGELFF. The DNA of the CDR3 is TGTGCCAGCACCCAATCCGGGGGAGCGAACACCGGGGAGCTGTTTTTT.

J is TRBJ2-1 and V is TRBV4-3; D remains unclear. CDR3 length: 15 amino acids. Germline V gives CDR1 LGHNA, CDR2 YSLEER. V gave up 1 base and J gave up 9 bases, with 16 bases separating them. CDR3 region: CASSQVMARMTEQFF. Written as DNA, the CDR3 is TGCGCCAGCAGCCAAGTTATGGCTCGGATGACTGAGCAGTTCTTC.

There are many counts of this clonotype. The chain recombines TRBV6-2 or TRBV6-3 with TRBJ2-1, with TRBD2 matching 12 bases. This CDR3 comprises 16 residues. Unmatched junction bases numbered 6, after V lost 6 bases and J lost 3 bases. Per germline, CDR1 MNHEY and CDR2 SVGEGT. This CDR3 reads CASRPTSGGNYNEQFF. Written as DNA, the CDR3 is TGTGCCAGCAGGCCTACTAGCGGGGGGAACTACAATGAGCAGTTCTTC.

This clonotype was counted at least ten times. The V and J genes are TRBV7-6 and TRBJ2-1; TRBD2 matches at 10 bases. Germline CDR1 reads SGHVS; CDR2 reads FNYEAQ. This CDR3 is built from 16 residues. V was clipped by 1 base and J by 9 bases; unmatched bases: 9. CDR3 sequence reads: CASSLVSSGGALEQFF. In nucleotides, the CDR3 is TGTGCCAGCAGCTTAGTATCCAGCGGGGGGGCACTTGAGCAGTTCTTC.

This clonotype was observed at least ten times. V is TRBV9 and J is TRBJ1-2; D possibly corresponds to TRBD1 (5 bases). CDR3 length: 15 residues. Trimming stripped 4 bases from V and 7 bases from J, with 20 bases between. The germline gives CDR1 SGDLS, CDR2 YYNGEE. The CDR3 region has the DNA TGTGCCAGCAGCATGACAGCCTCCCCACGAAGTGGCTACACCTTC. It yields the protein CASSMTASPRSGYTF.

Ten or more counts support this clonotype. The chain recombines TRBV6-6 with TRBJ1-6; D is uncertain. The CDR3 is 13 amino acids. CDR1 is MNHNY and CDR2 is SVGAGI in the germline V gene (reference sequence). Trimming removed 2 bases from V and 11 bases from J, with 10 bases in between. CDR3: CASSYGVDPPLHF. In DNA form, the CDR3 reads TGTGCCAGCAGTTACGGAGTGGACCCACCCCTCCACTTT.

The chain joins TRBV12-5 to TRBJ1-1; D unclear. Germline V gene sequence: CDR1 LGHNT, CDR2 FRNRAP. V was clipped by 3 bases and J by 3 bases, with 8 bases between them. The CDR3 totals 13 residues. DNA of the CDR3: TGTGCTAGTGGTTTCGGGGTGGACACTGAAGCTTTCTTT. It specifies CASGFGVDTEAFF.

This clonotype was detected many times. The CDR3 sequence is CASSLGGSQNIQYF. The CDR3 DNA reads as TGTGCCAGCAGCTTAGGGGGCAGCCAAAACATTCAGTACTTC. The V and J genes are TRBV11-2 and TRBJ2-4; possibly TRBD1 for D (5 bases). The germline gives CDR1 SGHAT, CDR2 FQNNGV. This CDR3 has 14 amino acids. The V and J ends lost 1 base and 5 bases respectively, with 9 bases between them.

This clonotype appeared many times. V usage is TRBV7-2 and J usage is TRBJ2-3; 10 bases fit TRBD1. The junction had 6 bases not matched to a gene; V was cut back by 1 base and J by 2 bases. The CDR3 spans 17 residues. Germline CDR1 is SGHTA and CDR2 is FQGNSA. The CDR3 sequence is CASSLDGTGVPTDTQYF. The CDR3 nucleotides are TGTGCCAGCAGCTTAGACGGGACAGGGGTTCCCACAGATACGCAGTATTTT.

This chain uses TRBV20-1 with TRBJ1-1, with no clear D. V was pared by 3 bases and J by 8 bases, with 19 bases between. CDR1 and CDR2 (germline): DFQATT, SNEGSKA (reference sequence). This CDR3 is 14 amino acids long. DNA for the CDR3: TGCAGTGCTAGGGCCCAAGGGAGACGACGGGAAGCTTTCTTT. It yields the protein CSARAQGRRREAFF.

This clonotype has a handful of counts. The chain couples TRBV20-1 to TRBJ1-2; possibly TRBD1 for D (6 bases). V gave up 0 bases and J gave up 7 bases, with 18 bases separating them. Per the germline V gene, CDR1 is DFQATT and CDR2 is SNEGSKA (reference sequence). This CDR3 is built from 15 residues. CDR3 coding DNA: TGCAGTGCTAGAGAGCCGGGGGGCGCGTTATTTGGCTACACCTTC. Protein sequence: CSAREPGGALFGYTF.

Only a few counts were recorded for this clonotype. The genes are TRBV5-1 and TRBJ2-7, with D possibly being TRBD1 (5 bases). The V end was cut by 5 bases, the J end by 0 bases, with 12 bases between. This CDR3 is built from 14 residues. From germline, CDR1 is SGHRS and CDR2 YFSETQ. CDR3 coding DNA: TGCGCCAGCAGTCCTCGACAGAGCTCCTACGAGCAGTACGTC. Amino acids: CASSPRQSSYEQYV.

This clonotype showed up many times. The chain carries TRBV5-5 and TRBJ1-6; 11 bases are a match to TRBD1. The junction had 5 bases not matched to a gene; V was cut back by 4 bases and J by 8 bases. CDR3 length: 15 amino acids. Germline V gives CDR1 SGHKS, CDR2 YYEKEE (reference sequence). CDR3 region: CASSIPGQGDSPLHF. CDR3 DNA sequence: TGTGCCAGCAGCATTCCGGGACAGGGGGATTCACCCCTCCACTTT.

This sequence joins TRBV6-2 or TRBV6-3 and TRBJ2-1, with no clear D. CDR1 and CDR2 from the germline V gene are MNHEY and SVGEGT. The CDR3 is 12 residues long. The V end was cut by 5 bases, the J end by 6 bases, with 8 bases between. CDR3 residues: CASSQTLNEQFF. Written as DNA, the CDR3 is TGTGCCAGCAGTCAGACCCTCAATGAGCAGTTCTTC.

This clonotype appeared a few times. The rearrangement links TRBV7-2 to TRBJ1-3; perhaps TRBD1 as D (6 bases). CDR1 is SGHTA and CDR2 is FQGNSA in the germline V gene. Trimming took 5 bases from V and 2 from J, leaving 10 bases between them. The CDR3 loop spans 14 amino acids. The CDR3 region is CASSPNRAGNTIYF. DNA of the CDR3: TGTGCCAGCAGCCCGAACAGGGCTGGAAACACCATATATTTT. Based on the CDR3 plus reference TRBV7-2 and TRBJ1-3, the full variable domain is GAGVSQSPSNKVTEKGKDVELRCDPISGHTALYWYRQSLGQGLEFLIYFQGNSAPDKSGLPSDRFSAERTGGSVSTLTIQRTQQEDSAVYLCASSPNRAGNTIYFGEGSWLTVV.

About this clonotype itself: No conserved phenylalanine or tryptophan ends this CDR3, so it is likely a read error. The chain carries TRBV28 and TRBJ1-3; 8 nucleotides line up with TRBD1. CDR3 length: 16 residues. V shed 4 bases and J 0 bases; nucleotides not matched to a gene: 5. Germline loops: CDR1 MDHEN, CDR2 SYDVKM. The CDR3 protein is CASSSLTGASGNTIYS. The CDR3, as DNA: TGTGCCAGCAGTTCTCTGACAGGGGCCTCTGGAAACACCATATATTCT.

The chain recombines TRBV6-2 or TRBV6-3 with TRBJ2-1; 7 bases are a match to TRBD2. The CDR3 spans 12 residues. CDR1 and CDR2 (germline): MNHEY, SVGEGT. V trimming: 6 bases; J trimming: 11 bases; junction bases outside the gene matches: 7. CDR3 sequence reads: CASRKLALQQFF. CDR3 bases: TGTGCCAGCAGGAAACTAGCGCTCCAGCAGTTCTTC.